These T cell receptor beta chains were read from a single sample in a study of shared clonotypes between healthy human individuals. Repertoires were generated with immunoSEQ multiplex PCR, while TCRdb's copy carries only in-frame clones and drops some. The sample lists over 850,000 clones, 75% to 85% occurring once. Sequencing was performed on memory CD4+ T cells from PBMCs. Source of these receptors: a man younger than 35 in good health. Some clones in this sample may be carry-over from other donors' samples. Each CDR3 is given with its conserved first and last residue. Fields, in order: V gene, J gene, clone size, D gene, CDR3 DNA, CDR3 protein. D genes are given only for firm matches. Some rows have no size entry. The others give once, few or many, or a class for an expanded clone.

V gene: TRBV7-8
J gene: TRBJ2-3
clone size: NA
D gene: TRBD2
CDR3 DNA: TGTGCCAGCAGCTTAATGGGGACTAGGACAGATACGCAGTATTTT
CDR3 protein: CASSLMGTRTDTQYF

V gene: TRBV9
J gene: TRBJ2-1
clone size: NA
D gene: NA
CDR3 DNA: TGTGCCAGCAGCGTAGCATCTAGCAGAGACAATGAGCAGTTCTTC
CDR3 protein: CASSVASSRDNEQFF

V gene: TRBV5-1
J gene: TRBJ2-1
clone size: NA
D gene: NA
CDR3 DNA: TGCGCCAGCAGCTTGGGAGGAGGAAGGGACAATGAGCAGTTCTTC
CDR3 protein: CASSLGGGRDNEQFF

V gene: TRBV5-1
J gene: TRBJ2-7
clone size: many
D gene: NA
CDR3 DNA: TGCGCCAGCAGCTCGGCGTACTCCTACGAGCAGTACTTC
CDR3 protein: CASSSAYSYEQYF

V gene: TRBV6-1
J gene: TRBJ2-7
clone size: NA
D gene: NA
CDR3 DNA: TGTGCCAGCTCAAAGAAACCGGACAGCTCCTACGAGCAGTACTTC
CDR3 protein: CASSKKPDSSYEQYF

V gene: TRBV7-3
J gene: TRBJ2-5
clone size: once
D gene: TRBD2
CDR3 DNA: TGTGCCAGCAGCCCTAGCGGTATACAAGAGACCCAGTACTTC
CDR3 protein: CASSPSGIQETQYF

V gene: TRBV6-5
J gene: TRBJ1-4
clone size: NA
D gene: NA
CDR3 DNA: TGTGCCAGCAGTCCTGGGGGGGCAACTAATGAAAAACTGTTTTTT
CDR3 protein: CASSPGGATNEKLFF

V gene: TRBV5-1
J gene: TRBJ1-4
clone size: NA
D gene: NA
CDR3 DNA: TGCGCCAGCAGCTTGGGGGCCCCTAATGAAAAACTGTTTTTT
CDR3 protein: CASSLGAPNEKLFF

V gene: TRBV7-2
J gene: TRBJ2-7
clone size: NA
D gene: NA
CDR3 DNA: TGTGCCAGCAGCCAGGCTAGCGCCGTGCAGTACTTC
CDR3 protein: CASSQASAVQYF

V gene: TRBV5-4
J gene: TRBJ2-2
clone size: NA
D gene: TRBD2
CDR3 DNA: TGTGCCACTACGGTAGCGGGACCGAACACCGGGGAGCTGTTTTTT
CDR3 protein: CATTVAGPNTGELFF

V gene: TRBV5-1
J gene: TRBJ2-7
clone size: NA
D gene: TRBD2
CDR3 DNA: TGCGCCAGCAGCCCGAAGGCTAGCGGCCCCTACGAGCAGTACTTC
CDR3 protein: CASSPKASGPYEQYF

V gene: TRBV10-2
J gene: TRBJ2-5
clone size: NA
D gene: NA
CDR3 DNA: TGCGCCAGCAGTTGGTCGCAGGGGGAGACCCAGTACTTC
CDR3 protein: CASSWSQGETQYF

V gene: TRBV5-1
J gene: TRBJ2-4
clone size: many
D gene: TRBD2
CDR3 DNA: TGCGCCAGCAGCTTGAATAGCGGGTCTGACATTCAGTACTTC
CDR3 protein: CASSLNSGSDIQYF

V gene: TRBV7-9
J gene: TRBJ2-5
clone size: NA
D gene: NA
CDR3 DNA: TGTGCCAGCAGCTTAGCCCAAGAGACCCAGTACTTC
CDR3 protein: CASSLAQETQYF

V gene: TRBV19
J gene: TRBJ2-3
clone size: many
D gene: NA
CDR3 DNA: TGTGCCAGTAGTATCCAGGGATTGATAGATACGCAGTATTTT
CDR3 protein: CASSIQGLIDTQYF

V gene: TRBV2
J gene: TRBJ1-2
clone size: NA
D gene: TRBD1
CDR3 DNA: TGTGCCAGCAGTTCCTACGGACAGGGAAACTATGGCTACACCTTC
CDR3 protein: CASSSYGQGNYGYTF

V gene: TRBV4-1
J gene: TRBJ2-5
clone size: NA
D gene: TRBD2
CDR3 DNA: TGCGCCAGCAGTCGGCTAGCGGGAGCAACAGAGACCCAGTACTTC
CDR3 protein: CASSRLAGATETQYF

V gene: TRBV19
J gene: TRBJ1-5
clone size: NA
D gene: NA
CDR3 DNA: TGTGCCAGTAGTCAAGAACTTCAGTTGCCCCAGCATTTT
CDR3 protein: CASSQELQLPQHF

V gene: TRBV5-5
J gene: TRBJ1-2
clone size: NA
D gene: TRBD1
CDR3 DNA: TGTGCCAGCAGCTTGGTGTCGACAGGGAGCCCCTATGGCTACACCTTC
CDR3 protein: CASSLVSTGSPYGYTF

V gene: TRBV18
J gene: TRBJ2-1
clone size: NA
D gene: NA
CDR3 DNA: TGTGCCAGCTCACCAGTGGGGGGCGTCAATGAGCAGTTCTTC
CDR3 protein: CASSPVGGVNEQFF

V gene: TRBV5-8
J gene: TRBJ2-3
clone size: NA
D gene: TRBD2
CDR3 DNA: TGTGCCAGCAGCCTCCTAGCGGGGGGGGGCACAGATACGCAGTATTTT
CDR3 protein: CASSLLAGGGTDTQYF

V gene: TRBV5-1
J gene: TRBJ2-6
clone size: once
D gene: NA
CDR3 DNA: TGCGCCAGCAGCCCGGACCAATCTGGGGCCAACGTCCTGACTTTC
CDR3 protein: CASSPDQSGANVLTF

V gene: TRBV5-8
J gene: TRBJ2-5
clone size: NA
D gene: TRBD1
CDR3 DNA: TGTGCCAGCAGCGTCAGGACAGGGAGAGCGGAGACCCAGTACTTC
CDR3 protein: CASSVRTGRAETQYF

V gene: TRBV2
J gene: TRBJ2-3
clone size: NA
D gene: TRBD1
CDR3 DNA: TGTGCCAGCAGTCTCACCTGGGACAGGGCAGAAGATACGCAGTATTTT
CDR3 protein: CASSLTWDRAEDTQYF

V gene: TRBV5-1
J gene: TRBJ2-1
clone size: NA
D gene: NA
CDR3 DNA: TGCGCCAGCAGCTTGACGGACAGCCTCTACAATGAGCAGTTCTTC
CDR3 protein: CASSLTDSLYNEQFF

V gene: TRBV30
J gene: TRBJ1-4
clone size: NA
D gene: NA
CDR3 DNA: TGTGCCTGGACAACTAATGAAAAACTGTTTTTT
CDR3 protein: CAWTTNEKLFF

V gene: TRBV15
J gene: TRBJ2-5
clone size: NA
D gene: TRBD2
CDR3 DNA: TGTGCCACCAGCAGAGACCGATGGACTAGCGGGAGAGGCCAAGAGACCCAGTACTTC
CDR3 protein: CATSRDRWTSGRGQETQYF

V gene: TRBV25-1
J gene: TRBJ1-6
clone size: NA
D gene: NA
CDR3 DNA: TGTGCCAGCAGTAGACAGGCTTATAATTCACCCCTCCACTTT
CDR3 protein: CASSRQAYNSPLHF

V gene: TRBV30
J gene: TRBJ1-1
clone size: NA
D gene: NA
CDR3 DNA: TGTGCCTGGAGGCCCAGTCCGGGACACGGGAACACTGAAGCTTTCTTT
CDR3 protein: CAWRPSPGHGNTEAFF

V gene: TRBV5-1
J gene: TRBJ2-2
clone size: NA
D gene: NA
CDR3 DNA: TGCGCCAGCAGCTTGGTTCAGGTTCGTGAGGCCGGGGAGCTGTTTTTT
CDR3 protein: CASSLVQVREAGELFF

V gene: TRBV29-1
J gene: TRBJ1-1
clone size: few
D gene: NA
CDR3 DNA: TGCAGCGTTGAAGGATCTCTGGGGACTGAAGCTTTCTTT
CDR3 protein: CSVEGSLGTEAFF

V gene: TRBV5-1
J gene: TRBJ2-3
clone size: once
D gene: NA
CDR3 DNA: TGCGCCAGCAGCTTCGCCGATACGCAGTATTTT
CDR3 protein: CASSFADTQYF

V gene: TRBV7-3
J gene: TRBJ2-1
clone size: NA
D gene: NA
CDR3 DNA: TGTGCCAGCAGCTTAGGCCGGGGCTCCTACAATGAGCAGTTCTTC
CDR3 protein: CASSLGRGSYNEQFF

V gene: TRBV11-2
J gene: TRBJ1-1
clone size: NA
D gene: NA
CDR3 DNA: TGTGCCAGCAGCCGGGAGAGGGGTACCACTGAAGCTTTCTTT
CDR3 protein: CASSRERGTTEAFF

V gene: TRBV7-3
J gene: TRBJ2-3
clone size: NA
D gene: NA
CDR3 DNA: TGTGCCAGCAGCTTAAATGCGGGACTTGTAGATACGCAGTATTTT
CDR3 protein: CASSLNAGLVDTQYF

V gene: TRBV4-1
J gene: TRBJ2-1
clone size: NA
D gene: TRBD2
CDR3 DNA: TGCGCCAGCAGCCCTCGGACTAGCGGGAGACTCTACAATGAGCAGTTCTTC
CDR3 protein: CASSPRTSGRLYNEQFF

V gene: TRBV5-6
J gene: TRBJ2-2
clone size: NA
D gene: TRBD1
CDR3 DNA: TGTGCCAGCAGCTACGACAGGGCGTCCGGGGAGCTGTTTTTT
CDR3 protein: CASSYDRASGELFF

V gene: TRBV5-1
J gene: TRBJ1-5
clone size: NA
D gene: NA
CDR3 DNA: TGCGCCAGCAGCGAAAATGAAAATCAGCCCCAGCATTTT
CDR3 protein: CASSENENQPQHF

V gene: TRBV15
J gene: TRBJ2-1
clone size: NA
D gene: TRBD2
CDR3 DNA: TGTGCCACCAGCCGCACTCTTCTTCCGGGACTAGCGGGAGTCCTGGACAATGAGCAGTTCTTC
CDR3 protein: CATSRTLLPGLAGVLDNEQFF

V gene: TRBV27
J gene: TRBJ2-3
clone size: NA
D gene: NA
CDR3 DNA: TGTGCCAGCAGTCAGATATACAGCACAGATACGCAGTATTTT
CDR3 protein: CASSQIYSTDTQYF

V gene: TRBV9
J gene: TRBJ2-5
clone size: few
D gene: NA
CDR3 DNA: TGTGCCAGCAGCCCGAGTATCCAAGAGACCCAGTACTTC
CDR3 protein: CASSPSIQETQYF

V gene: TRBV5-4
J gene: TRBJ2-5
clone size: NA
D gene: TRBD1
CDR3 DNA: TGTGCCAGCAGCTTGGGTGGACAGGGTTTGGGGACCCAGTACTTC
CDR3 protein: CASSLGGQGLGTQYF

V gene: TRBV28
J gene: TRBJ2-6
clone size: NA
D gene: NA
CDR3 DNA: TGTGCCAGCAGTTTATCTGGGGGGGCCAACGTCCTGACTTTC
CDR3 protein: CASSLSGGANVLTF

V gene: TRBV2
J gene: TRBJ1-5
clone size: NA
D gene: TRBD1
CDR3 DNA: TGTGCCAGCAGTGGGATAGGGACAGGTAATCAGCCCCAGCATTTT
CDR3 protein: CASSGIGTGNQPQHF

V gene: TRBV6-6
J gene: TRBJ1-5
clone size: NA
D gene: TRBD1
CDR3 DNA: TGTGCCAGCAGTACAGGGGGGTCAGGCAATCAGCCCCAGCATTTT
CDR3 protein: CASSTGGSGNQPQHF

V gene: TRBV6-6
J gene: TRBJ2-2
clone size: NA
D gene: TRBD2
CDR3 DNA: TGTGCCAGCAGTCATCTAGCGGGAGGGAACACCGGGGAGCTGTTTTTT
CDR3 protein: CASSHLAGGNTGELFF

V gene: TRBV18
J gene: TRBJ2-3
clone size: NA
D gene: NA
CDR3 DNA: TGTGCCAGCTCACCAGGGGCTAGCTATACAGATACGCAGTATTTT
CDR3 protein: CASSPGASYTDTQYF

V gene: TRBV7-3
J gene: TRBJ2-1
clone size: NA
D gene: NA
CDR3 DNA: TGTGCCAGCAGCCTAATTAATGCGGGACATGAGCAGTTCTTC
CDR3 protein: CASSLINAGHEQFF

V gene: TRBV28
J gene: TRBJ1-1
clone size: NA
D gene: NA
CDR3 DNA: TGTGCCAGCGCGGGGTACAGGGACCCGGGGGACACTGAAGCTTTCTTT
CDR3 protein: CASAGYRDPGDTEAFF

V gene: TRBV28
J gene: TRBJ1-4
clone size: NA
D gene: NA
CDR3 DNA: TGTGCCAGCAGTTTACCCGGATTATATGAAAAACTGTTTTTT
CDR3 protein: CASSLPGLYEKLFF

V gene: TRBV5-6
J gene: TRBJ1-2
clone size: NA
D gene: NA
CDR3 DNA: TGTGCCAGCAGCCCGGCACTTGGCTACACCTTC
CDR3 protein: CASSPALGYTF

V gene: TRBV5-4
J gene: TRBJ2-5
clone size: NA
D gene: NA
CDR3 DNA: TGTGCCAGCAGCACCGGACGGAGGGCGGAAGAGACCCAGTACTTC
CDR3 protein: CASSTGRRAEETQYF

V gene: TRBV6-1
J gene: TRBJ1-1
clone size: NA
D gene: NA
CDR3 DNA: TGTGCCGGGGGGGAGAACTCGGGAGACACTGAAGCTTTCTTT
CDR3 protein: CAGGENSGDTEAFF

V gene: TRBV6-4
J gene: TRBJ1-2
clone size: NA
D gene: TRBD1
CDR3 DNA: TGTGCCAGCAGTGAGGGCCCGACAGGGTTAGGCTACACCTTC
CDR3 protein: CASSEGPTGLGYTF

V gene: TRBV7-9
J gene: TRBJ1-1
clone size: NA
D gene: NA
CDR3 DNA: TGTGCCAGCAGCCATCCCCAGGGTACCAAAGTGATCTTT
CDR3 protein: CASSHPQGTKVIF

V gene: TRBV19
J gene: TRBJ2-7
clone size: NA
D gene: NA
CDR3 DNA: TGTGCCAGTAAGAGGACACTCCTGGCCTCCTACGAGCAGTACTTC
CDR3 protein: CASKRTLLASYEQYF

V gene: TRBV7-8
J gene: TRBJ1-1
clone size: NA
D gene: NA
CDR3 DNA: TGTGCCAGCAGCTCCACGCGCAGCCGGGGGTCTGAAGCTTTCTTT
CDR3 protein: CASSSTRSRGSEAFF

V gene: TRBV6-4
J gene: TRBJ2-1
clone size: NA
D gene: NA
CDR3 DNA: TGTGCCAGCAGTCCCTTGTACGGAGACAATGAGCAGTTCTTC
CDR3 protein: CASSPLYGDNEQFF